The 13 T cell receptor beta chains below all came from one sample that was sequenced in a study of cytotoxic CD8 clonotypes in ibrutinib-treated CLL. Method: immunoSEQ multiplex PCR; TCRdb's copy keeps in-frame clones and lacks some. The sample contains about 140,000 clones, over 75% of which appear only once. The specimen comprised PBMCs, sampled after 36 months of ibrutinib treatment. The receptor source for this set is a human donor with chronic lymphocytic leukemia.

The V call is TRBV2, the J call TRBJ2-5; D unclear. Trimming took off 7 bases at V and 2 bases at J, with 8 bases between the two ends. The germline V gene has CDR1 SNHLY and CDR2 FYNNEI. The CDR3 consists of 12 residues. The CDR3 nucleotides are TGTGCCAGCACGACTCGGCAAGAGACCCAGTACTTC. Translation gives CASTTRQETQYF.

This chain uses TRBV2 with TRBJ1-1; D is undetermined. Trimming pared 1 base from V and 1 base from J, leaving 4 bases between. This CDR3 contains 13 residues. The germline V gene encodes CDR1 SNHLY and CDR2 FYNNEI. CDR3 in DNA: TGTGCCAGCAGTGAAGAGGCGAACACTGAAGCTTTCTTT. Amino acids: CASSEEANTEAFF. Variable domain in full (rest from reference TRBV2 and TRBJ1-1): EPEVTQTPSHQVTQMGQEVILRCVPISNHLYFYWYRQILGQKVEFLVSFYNNEISEKSEIFDDQFSVERPDGSNFTLKIRSTKLEDSAMYFCASSEEANTEAFFGQGTRLTVV.

The V call is TRBV27, the J call TRBJ2-3, with D perhaps matching TRBD1 (6 bases). This CDR3 comprises 14 residues. V lost 6 bases and J 2 bases, leaving 12 bases between the germline ends. Germline lookup yields CDR1 MNHEY and CDR2 SMNVEV (reference sequence). Written as DNA, the CDR3 is TGTGCCAGCAGGTCCGGACAGAACACAGATACGCAGTATTTT. Amino acid sequence: CASRSGQNTDTQYF.

CDR3 residues: CASSPRQDNEQFF. The CDR3, as DNA: TGTGCCAGCTCACCGCGGCAGGACAATGAGCAGTTCTTC. The chain couples TRBV18 to TRBJ2-1; D gene ambiguous. The CDR3 runs 13 residues. V was pared by 3 bases and J by 5 bases, with 8 bases between. Germline loops: CDR1 KGHSH, CDR2 LQKENI.

This chain links TRBV7-8 with TRBJ2-7; D ambiguous. The CDR3 extends over 15 amino acids. CDR1 is SGHVS and CDR2 is FQNEAQ in the germline V gene. Between the trimmed V and J ends, which lost 1 base and 0 bases, there was a span of 10 bases. In DNA form, the CDR3 reads TGTGCCAGCAGCTTAGAGGGCGGTAGCTCCTACGAGCAGTACTTC. This gives the protein CASSLEGGSSYEQYF.

This clone was seen just once. The V gene is TRBV7-9, the J gene TRBJ1-5; weak D call: TRBD1 (6 bases). Germline-derived CDR1 and CDR2 are SEHNR and FQNEAQ (reference sequence). This CDR3 region has 13 residues. Deletions cut 3 bases from V and 5 bases from J, with 8 bases between. CDR3 amino acids: CASSFQGHQPQHF. CDR3 nucleotides: TGTGCCAGCAGCTTCCAGGGGCATCAGCCCCAGCATTTT. Variable domain in full (rest from reference TRBV7-9 and TRBJ1-5): DTGVSQNPRHKITKRGQNVTFRCDPISEHNRLYWYRQTLGQGPEFLTYFQNEAQLEKSRLLSDRFSAERPKGSFSTLEIQRTEQGDSAMYLCASSFQGHQPQHFGDGTRLSIL.

The chain recombines TRBV10-1 with TRBJ1-5; D gene unclear. V shed 2 bases and J shed 4 bases, with 6 bases lying between them. Germline-derived CDR1 and CDR2 are WNHNN and SYGVQD (reference sequence). The CDR3 is 13 amino acids. CDR3 nucleotide sequence: TGCGCCAGCAGTGAGCAGGCGAATCAGCCCCAGCATTTT. Its protein product is CASSEQANQPQHF.

The chain is built from TRBV7-9 and TRBJ1-1; maybe TRBD1 (5 bases). Germline CDR1 is SEHNR and CDR2 is FQNEAQ (reference sequence). The CDR3 is 14 amino acids. V lost 5 bases to trimming and J lost 6 bases, with 16 bases between them. The chain's CDR3 is CASSPVSLGAEAFF. The DNA of the CDR3 is TGTGCCAGCAGCCCCGTCTCCTTGGGGGCTGAAGCTTTCTTT.

The chain links TRBV5-4 to TRBJ2-2; TRBD1 might be the D (5 bases). The CDR3 length is 14 residues. V was pared by 4 bases and J by 1 base, with 8 bases between. Looked up from germline, CDR1 is SGHNT and CDR2 is YYREEE (reference sequence). The CDR3 region has the DNA TGTGCCAGCAGCAAAGGACAGAACACCGGGGAGCTGTTTTTT. Residues: CASSKGQNTGELFF.

The chain carries TRBV4-1 and TRBJ2-7, with D possibly matching TRBD2 (7 bases). This CDR3 contains 18 residues. The V gene's germline CDR1 is MGHRA and CDR2 YSYEKL. V lost 3 bases, J lost 6 bases, and 27 bases lay in between. CDR3 loop: CASSQSGAGASKRAEQYF. The CDR3 DNA reads as TGCGCCAGCAGCCAGTCGGGGGCGGGGGCCTCCAAGAGGGCCGAGCAGTACTTC.

This sequence joins TRBV7-3 and TRBJ2-7; D ambiguous. The V gene's germline CDR1 is SGHTA and CDR2 FQGTGA. The V end lost 0 bases, the J end lost 2 bases, and 8 bases lay between the germline ends. CDR3 length equals 14 residues. CDR3 bases: TGTGCCAGCAGCTTAACGGATCAGACCTACGAGCAGTACTTC. It is translated as CASSLTDQTYEQYF.

The V gene is TRBV9, the J gene TRBJ2-7; no definite D call. The CDR3 consists of 14 residues. The ends were cut back, 0 bases at V and 5 bases at J, with 12 bases in the middle. Germline V gene sequence: CDR1 SGDLS, CDR2 YYNGEE. The chain's CDR3 is CASSVGASRDEQYF. CDR3 coding DNA: TGTGCCAGCAGCGTAGGGGCGTCACGGGACGAGCAGTACTTC.

The rearrangement uses TRBV6-1 and TRBJ1-1; no reliable D call. The V end was cut by 10 bases, the J end by 2 bases, with 14 bases between. Germline-derived CDR1 and CDR2 are MNHNS and SASEGT. CDR3 size: 13 residues. In DNA form, the CDR3 reads TGTGCCACTCCCGGGGTGGTTAACACTGAAGCTTTCTTT. Translation: CATPGVVNTEAFF.